These 9 T cell receptor beta chains came from one sample sequenced in a study of cytomegalovirus exposure and HLA in healthy donors. Using immunoSEQ multiplex PCR, the repertoire was profiled, and TCRdb retains in-frame clones only, with some absent. The table records some 69,000 clones, under 96% of them present only once. The sequencing sample was made of PBMCs. These TCRs come from a woman in her late teens or twenties in good health and CMV-seropositive.

The chain is built from TRBV4-3 and TRBJ2-2, with unresolved D. The germline V and J ends were trimmed by 0 bases and 1 base, with 6 bases remaining between them. The germline V gene has CDR1 LGHNA and CDR2 YSLEER. The CDR3 length is 15 residues. CDR3 DNA: TGCGCCAGCAGCCAAGATCGCGGGAACACCGGGGAGCTGTTTTTT. It yields the protein CASSQDRGNTGELFF.

V is TRBV13 and J is TRBJ2-3, with 11 bases fitting TRBD2. The CDR3 runs to 18 residues. Losses at the gene ends were 5 bases for V and 4 bases for J; bases not matched to a gene: 14. Looked up from germline, CDR1 is PRHDT and CDR2 is FYEKMQ (reference sequence). CDR3 in amino acids: CASSKTSGSGYTADTQYF. CDR3 coding DNA: TGTGCCAGCAGCAAAACTAGCGGGAGCGGGTATACGGCAGATACGCAGTATTTT.

The chain joins TRBV7-9 to TRBJ2-2, with 9 bases identical to TRBD1. With 5 bases clipped from V and 5 bases from J, the junction kept 3 bases outside the gene matches. The CDR3 is 14 residues long. Germline V CDR1 and CDR2: SEHNR, FQNEAQ (reference sequence). The CDR3 protein is CASSRTGVTGELFF. CDR3 DNA: TGTGCCAGCAGCCGGACAGGGGTAACCGGGGAGCTGTTTTTT.

V usage is TRBV28 and J usage is TRBJ2-5; no definite D call. CDR3 length equals 13 residues. Germline CDR1 reads MDHEN; CDR2 reads SYDVKM. The germline V and J ends were trimmed by 3 bases and 1 base, with 6 bases remaining between them. The CDR3 loop is CASSLRFQETQYF. CDR3 nucleotides: TGTGCCAGCAGTTTGAGGTTCCAAGAGACCCAGTACTTC.

This sequence joins TRBV11-2 and TRBJ1-5; TRBD1 is a possible D gene (5 bases). This CDR3 is built from 15 residues. Per the germline V gene, CDR1 is SGHAT and CDR2 is FQNNGV. The germline V and J ends were trimmed by 2 bases and 3 bases, with 11 bases remaining between them. This CDR3 is CASSLSGQNNQPQHF. The CDR3 DNA reads as TGTGCCAGCAGCTTATCAGGACAAAACAATCAGCCCCAGCATTTT.

The gene calls are TRBV19 and TRBJ2-2; 10 bases align to TRBD2. V gave up 2 bases and J gave up 7 bases; unmatched junction bases: 4. CDR1 is LNHDA and CDR2 is SQIVND in the germline V gene (reference sequence). The CDR3 totals 15 residues. CDR3 DNA sequence: TGTGCCAGTAGTATACTAGCGGGAGCGGTCGGGGAGCTGTTTTTT. Encoded protein: CASSILAGAVGELFF.

This clone was detected only once. The genes are TRBV4-1 and TRBJ2-5, with 8 bases identical to TRBD1. The CDR3 has 15 residues. The germline V gene encodes CDR1 MGHRA and CDR2 YSYEKL. The ends lost 1 base at V and 5 bases at J; junction bases unmatched: 6. As DNA, the CDR3 is TGCGCCAGCAGCCAAGCAAGGGACAGGCGGGAGACCCAGTACTTC. It specifies CASSQARDRRETQYF.

The CDR3: CASSLVGSRGREQYF. In nucleotides, the CDR3 is TGTGCCAGCAGCTTAGTGGGGTCCAGAGGGCGCGAGCAGTACTTC. The chain combines TRBV7-9 with TRBJ2-7; a weak D match, TRBD2 (5 bases). The length of the CDR3 is 15 residues. Germline V gene sequence: CDR1 SEHNR, CDR2 FQNEAQ (reference sequence). Trimming shortened V by 1 base and J by 6 bases, and 16 bases separated the two germline ends.

The chain combines TRBV28 with TRBJ2-7; 10 positions agree with TRBD2. CDR3 length: 15 residues. Germline lookup yields CDR1 MDHEN and CDR2 SYDVKM. V trimming: 0 bases; J trimming: 4 bases; junction bases outside the gene matches: 3. CDR3 protein: CASSLWASGSYEQYF. The CDR3 DNA is TGTGCCAGCAGTTTATGGGCTAGCGGGAGTTACGAGCAGTACTTC. Filled out from reference TRBV28 and TRBJ2-7, the complete variable domain reads DVKVTQSSRYLVKRTGEKVFLECVQDMDHENMFWYRQDPGLGLRLIYFSYDVKMKEKGDIPEGYSVSREKKERFSLILESASTNQTSMYLCASSLWASGSYEQYFGPGTRLTVT.